This T cell receptor beta chain was captured by sequencing in a study of blood T cells in healthy people across ages (dated by TCRdb to about 2015). As for the study more broadly: In model experiments, template switching captured roughly one uniquely barcoded TCR beta cDNA molecule for every two T cells. Using the same blood draw, the study looked at two additional independent replicas of 1 million unique cDNA reads for two donors, one aged 18 to 30 and the other aged 80 or older. To track age-related changes in TCR beta repertoire diversity, the study relied on deep sequencing normalized with unique cDNA molecular identifiers. To avoid experimental bias, donors of different ages were spread randomly across the sequencing lanes. The donors were divided into four age groups: young (average around 16 years), middle-aged (approximately 42), aged (under 70) and long-lived (82).

CDR1 and CDR2 (KGHSH, LQKENI) derive from the germline V gene. The germline V end is reduced by 0 bases and the J end by 8 bases; junction bases left unmatched: 7. The CDR3 spans 16 residues, from the cysteine through the phenylalanine. The only DNA kept is the CDR3, 48 bases in frame from the first base. Study-wide findings and limitations: Because the CMV infection status of the donors was unknown, age-related changes in expanded clonotypes may potentially have been confounded. Conclusive comparison of naive and antigen-experienced compartments was prevented by the profiling of bulk unsorted PBMCs. Total diversity estimates from one million sequenced T cells were considered lower bounds and underestimates. The long-lived group showed more naive CD4+ T cells, fewer expanded clones and increased TCR diversity than the aged group, suggesting age selection. Observed TCR beta diversity per million T cells fell roughly linearly with age, and a significant reduction was already apparent by age around 39. There was a strong correlation between observed TCR beta diversity and the percentage of naive T cells measured by flow cytometry.

As concerns this clonotype: This clone's antigen is unknown. Base qualities are not at hand, and no much larger clone is one base apart.

The 35 to 40 donors, aged about 6 to 90 years, were systemically healthy Caucasian individuals from Russia. About 9.6 milliliters of peripheral blood were collected from each donor into EDTA-treated Vacutainer tubes. Ficoll-Paque density-gradient centrifugation was used to isolate PBMCs, with at least 7 million obtained per sample. Trizol reagent was used to extract total RNA from the PBMCs, yielding at least 6 micrograms per sample. Naive CD45RAhigh/CD27high T cell percentages were measured by flow cytometry on a PBMC aliquot from every donor. Library creation used 5' RACE. The instrument was an Illumina HiSeq 2500. A second PCR of roughly 6 to 11 cycles was run with a J-beta primer mix and a sample-barcoded 5' primer. A template-switch 5' adaptor carrying 12 random nucleotides introduced a unique molecular identifier onto each TCR beta cDNA molecule. Each sample yielded at least 3 million CDR3-containing paired-end reads. First-strand cDNA was synthesized from all RNA with the Mint cDNA synthesis kit, primed by a TRBC-specific oligonucleotide. Following uracil-DNA glycosylase treatment, a first 18-cycle PCR with universal primers M1SS and BC2_uni_R was performed on all cDNA. The study's own analysis went as follows. Normalization of each sample was performed by random selection of 1 million high-quality reads, each carrying a distinct molecular identifier. Reads with shared molecular identifiers were discarded instead of being binned into consensus sequences. CDR3 identification, clonotype clustering and error correction used MiTCR with a Q25 quality threshold and the strictest error-elimination algorithm. A nonparametric unseen species model using Euler transformation provided a lower-bound estimate of total TCR beta diversity. The public reads were reprocessed in TCRdb via fastp at Q25 and MiXCR, keeping in-frame beta chains. Rows are unified per CDR3 protein, each entry keeping the most common DNA and genes. TCRdb's processing, not the authors', yielded these V and J calls. In this sample the table shows about 1.4 million distinct CDR3 sequences, almost 60% of which occur a single time. 6.5% to 8% of the sample is taken by the ten largest.

Sequencing was carried out using blood. This TCR came from a man aged 18 to 35 in good health. The chain is made from TRBV18 and TRBJ2-1; TRBD2 agrees with 10 junctional bases. The CDR3 region reads CASSPPVPSGGDEQFF. The bases read TGTGCCAGCTCACCACCGGTACCTAGCGGGGGTGATGAGCAGTTCTTC.